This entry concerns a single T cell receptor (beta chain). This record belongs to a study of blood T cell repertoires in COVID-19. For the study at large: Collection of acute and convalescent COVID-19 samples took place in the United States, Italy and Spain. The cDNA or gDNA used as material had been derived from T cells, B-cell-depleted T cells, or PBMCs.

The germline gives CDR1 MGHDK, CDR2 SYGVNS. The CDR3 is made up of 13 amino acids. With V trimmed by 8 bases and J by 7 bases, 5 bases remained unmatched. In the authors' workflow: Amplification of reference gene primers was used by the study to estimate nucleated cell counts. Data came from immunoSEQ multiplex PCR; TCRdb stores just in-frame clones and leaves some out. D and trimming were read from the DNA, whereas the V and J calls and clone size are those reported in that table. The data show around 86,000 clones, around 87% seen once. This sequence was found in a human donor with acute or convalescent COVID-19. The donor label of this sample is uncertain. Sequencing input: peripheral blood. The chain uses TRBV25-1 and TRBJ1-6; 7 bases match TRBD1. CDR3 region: CASHRGQNSPLHF. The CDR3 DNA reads TGTGCCAGCCACAGGGGACAAAATTCACCCCTCCACTTT.